This TCR beta chain stems from a study of blood T cell repertoires in COVID-19. Germline CDR1 SGHTA, CDR2 FQGNSA. The CDR3 contains 15 residues. The V gene end was trimmed by 4 bases and the J gene end by 5 bases; junction bases not matched to a gene: 8. Some clones are missing from TCRdb's copy, which holds only in-frame ones; the method was immunoSEQ multiplex PCR. The data hold 160,000 or so clones, with roughly four fifths observed a single time. V gene TRBV7-2 combines with J gene TRBJ2-1; 7 bases agree with TRBD1. Input material: peripheral blood. The receptor comes from a human donor in a cohort sampled during active COVID-19. DNA of the CDR3: TGTGCCAGCAGCTCACGACAGGGTTCCCACAATGAGCAGTTCTTC. The encoded protein is CASSSRQGSHNEQFF.